The TCR beta chain described here comes from a study of blood T cell repertoires in COVID-19. This clone was observed a few times. The assay was immunoSEQ multiplex PCR, and TCRdb's table has in-frame clones only and misses some. The sample lists about 80,000 clones; 85% were seen once. The sequence derives from a man at least 80 years old with active or convalescent COVID-19. The sample taken for sequencing was peripheral blood.

The CDR3 region has the DNA TGTGCCAGCAGTATCCCCGCCACAGGGGGTATCTATGGCTACACCTTC. This translates into CASSIPATGGIYGYTF. The rearrangement uses TRBV28 and TRBJ1-2; 8 nucleotides agree with TRBD1. The CDR3 runs to 16 residues. Germline V CDR1 and CDR2: MDHEN, SYDVKM. The V segment lost 5 bases and the J segment 4 bases; nucleotides outside the gene matches: 12.